This TCR beta chain appears in the sequencing data of a study of T-cell reconstitution after alpha-beta-depleted transplantation in children. Construction of the TCRbeta library involved unique molecular identifiers. MiXCR, applied by TCRdb to the PCR reads, yields one record per CDR3 protein. Among about 580,000 distinct CDR3 sequences, 25% to 30% were seen once, and the ten largest hold just over 35%. In this sample, this clonotype turned up a few times. Its antigen is unknown. This CDR3 region has 16 residues. Germline V CDR1 and CDR2: LGHNA, YNFKEQ. Trimming at V came to 8 bases and at J to 7 bases, leaving 11 bases not matched to a gene. Study-wide results and limits: Reportedly, alpha-beta T cells present about two months post-transplant originated from several hundred expanded clones of graft origin.

This specimen consisted of PBMCs, obtained before TCRalphabeta/CD19-depleted stem cell transplant. The sequence came from a boy younger than two with Wiskott-Aldrich syndrome, due to receive a stem cell transplant. The chain uses TRBV4-2 and TRBJ1-6; 10 bases map to TRBD1. The CDR3 DNA reads as TGTGCCAGCCGCCTTCCGGACAGGGGGGGCAATTCACCCCTCCACTTT. Its translation is CASRLPDRGGNSPLHF.